This TCR beta chain is drawn from a study of T cells in Graves' hyperthyroidism and ophthalmopathy (dated by TCRdb to the late 2010s). In the study overall: Peripheral blood was collected at initial diagnosis, before any treatment. Thyroid tissue and blood T-cell repertoires from six Graves' hyperthyroidism patients were also compared in the study. Prospective prediction of ophthalmopathy was tested in an independent validation cohort of under 20 hyperthyroidism patients and around 16 patients who later progressed to ophthalmopathy. For training and testing, the 100 patients in the discovery cohort were randomly divided in a 7:3 ratio. To identify distinguishing TCR V-J signatures, a discovery cohort of 100 patients was used, comprising roughly 45 with Graves' ophthalmopathy and around 60 with stable Graves' hyperthyroidism. After sampling, hyperthyroidism patients received methimazole starting at 30 mg daily, and ophthalmopathy patients received high-dose intravenous methylprednisolone. The paper describes TCR Vbeta CDR3 sequencing of 140 or so peripheral blood samples, made up of some 40 ophthalmopathy patients, some 80 hyperthyroidism patients and 17 progressor patients.

This clonotype was seen many times. No antigen is known for it. There are no base qualities to consult, and no much larger clone falls within one base. TCR beta CDR3 regions were amplified from RNA transcripts. A first-round RT-PCR of the TCR CDR3 used the HTBI primer set with the Qiagen OneStep RT-PCR kit. The libraries were constructed in a second round of multiplex PCR and then size-selected and purified. Sequencing of the libraries was done on an Illumina HiSeq2000 using paired-end 100 bp reads. In the source study's methods: SOAPnuke was used to process the raw data, with reads discarded if the reads contained adapters or uncalled bases, had a mean Phred below 15, or lacked an exact constant-primer or identifier match. COPE v1.2.5 was used to merge the high-quality paired reads, and each unique nucleotide sequence was defined as a clonotype. Clonotypes were aligned to IMGT TRBV, TRBD and TRBJ reference segments using MiTCR v1.1. The analysis was restricted to V-J combinations with a frequency above 0.0001, which together covered 99% to 99.2% of the repertoires. A TCS score was defined as the ratio of F50 (clonal expansion) to E x V (chaos), with BLOSUM62-based TCRdist applied between CDR3 peptides within each V-J. Welch's t-statistics and random forest reduced some 510 V-J features to some 14, which were used in a naive Bayes classifier (R e1071). TCRdb reanalyzed the raw reads on its own, using fastp at Q25 for trimming and MiXCR for clone calling, and kept in-frame beta chains. Entries that share a CDR3 protein sequence are merged under the most common genes and DNA. TCRdb, not the original authors, processed these V and J calls. This sample comprises 500,000 to 550,000 distinct CDR3 sequences, around 20% of them detected only once. Roughly 47% of the sample lies in the top ten.

Paper-wide results and their limitations: A model built on a 13 V-J signature distinguished ophthalmopathy from stable hyperthyroidism, reaching roughly 88% sensitivity and 81.08% specificity in cross-validation and 80%/75% in testing. In validation, progression to ophthalmopathy was predicted by the model with roughly 69% sensitivity and around 75% specificity, a median of around 6.5 months before onset. No statistical method was used to set the sample size in advance, and investigators knew the group allocation. Blood samples also contained most of the expanded thyroid clonotypes (frequency above 0.001), which suggests that blood repertoires may reflect thyroid immune responses.

The CDR1 and CDR2 encoded by the germline V gene are MDHEN and SYDVKM. The CDR3, cysteine through phenylalanine, is 14 amino acids long. The DNA shown is the 42-base CDR3, in frame from base 1. V and J are truncated by 7 bases and 1 base respectively, leaving an intervening sequence of 13 bases. Ophthalmopathy patients had moderately to severely active disease, Clinical Activity Score of at least 3, NOSPECS grade of at least 4, and duration under 3 months. Any patient with an uncontrolled infection, another autoimmune disease, pregnancy or lactation was excluded. Clinical symptoms, serum thyroxine and TRAb, thyroid ultrasound, and orbital computed tomography formed the basis for the diagnoses. PBMCs were separated from around 9.1 ml of fresh peripheral blood using Ficoll-Paque density gradient centrifugation. Total RNA was extracted using Trizol reagent, and RNA quality was assessed on an Agilent 2100 Bioanalyzer.

The rearranged chain carries TRBV28 and TRBJ2-5; the best D guess is TRBD1, with 6 bases matching. The clonotype originates from a man aged 40-50 years with Graves' ophthalmopathy. Sequencing was performed on blood. In nucleotide form, the sequence is TGTGCCAGCAAAGAAACAGGGCGCCAAGAGACCCAGTACTTC. Its product reads: CASKETGRQETQYF.